A selection of T cell receptor beta chains follows, all from one sample in a study of T-cell memory formation after mild COVID-19. Each CDR3 protein gets one entry after TCRdb re-called the 5' RACE reads with MiXCR. The sample records roughly 450,000 distinct CDR3 sequences, 15% to 20% being singletons. Sequencing was carried out using PBMCs or a T cell subset sorted from them (not recorded which). The receptors come from an adult woman who had mild COVID-19 (a few samples of this study predate the infection). Cell type and time point are not known. Both conserved end residues are part of each CDR3. A D gene is named only where the DNA matches it firmly. Only part of the rows carry a size: once, few, many, or a class if the clone is expanded.

V	D	size	J	CDR3	DNA
TRBV4-1	NA	few	TRBJ2-3	CASSQEPSDTQYF	TGCGCCAGCAGCCAAGAGCCGTCAGATACGCAGTATTTT
TRBV25-1	NA	few	TRBJ1-2	CASRGHPNYGYTF	TGTGCCAGCAGGGGACATCCAAACTATGGCTACACCTTC
TRBV6-5	TRBD1	NA	TRBJ1-5	CASSNRGSNQPQHF	TGTGCCAGCAGTAACAGGGGAAGCAATCAGCCCCAGCATTTT
TRBV12-3/TRBV12-4	NA	NA	TRBJ1-1	CASSPGARSTEAFF	TGTGCCAGCAGTCCAGGGGCGAGGAGTACTGAAGCTTTCTTT
TRBV20-1	TRBD2	few	TRBJ2-7	CSARDLASGGYEQYF	TGCAGTGCTAGAGATCTGGCTAGCGGGGGCTACGAGCAGTACTTC
TRBV5-5	NA	few	TRBJ2-3	CASSPHLLADTQYF	TGTGCCAGCAGCCCGCACCTCCTAGCAGATACGCAGTATTTT
TRBV12-3/TRBV12-4	NA	few	TRBJ1-6	CASSLRGPLHF	TGTGCCAGCAGTTTACGGGGACCCCTCCACTTT
TRBV7-6	NA	NA	TRBJ1-6	CASSLGEQVLGSPLHF	TGTGCCAGCAGCCTCGGGGAACAGGTGCTAGGTTCACCCCTCCACTTT
TRBV4-3	TRBD2	once	TRBJ2-5	CASSQLTLAGGYQETQYF	TGCGCCAGCAGCCAACTCACTCTAGCGGGAGGGTACCAAGAGACCCAGTACTTC
TRBV5-4	NA	NA	TRBJ1-1	CASSRSAVNTEAFF	TGTGCCAGCAGCCGCTCGGCGGTGAACACTGAAGCTTTCTTT
TRBV20-1	NA	few	TRBJ2-3	CSATDPGTSGADTQYF	TGCAGTGCTACGGATCCCGGGACCTCAGGCGCAGATACGCAGTATTTT
TRBV30	TRBD1	few	TRBJ1-2	CAWSSGQGRNYGYTF	TGTGCCTGGAGTTCAGGACAGGGGCGTAACTATGGCTACACCTTC
TRBV3-1	NA	NA	TRBJ1-5	CASSRGSSNQPQHF	TGTGCCAGCAGCCGGGGCAGTAGCAATCAGCCCCAGCATTTT
TRBV6-6	TRBD1	NA	TRBJ2-7	CASCDRVSEQYF	TGTGCCAGCTGCGACAGGGTATCCGAGCAGTACTTC
TRBV7-9	NA	NA	TRBJ1-6	CASRGGFSTNSPLHF	TGTGCCAGCAGAGGGGGGTTCTCAACTAATTCACCCCTCCACTTT
TRBV30	TRBD1	NA	TRBJ1-2	CAWGQGGYGYTF	TGTGCCTGGGGACAGGGTGGCTATGGCTACACCTTC
TRBV5-1	NA	few	TRBJ2-7	CASGTAGPYEQYF	TGCGCCAGCGGCACGGCCGGGCCCTACGAGCAGTACTTC